This T cell receptor (beta chain) was obtained from a study of identical twins listed by TCRdb under 2016. For the study in its entirety: To test whether fetal clonotypes persist, the study used deep sequencing on TCR alpha and beta repertoires from monozygotic twins, unrelated adults of various ages, and cord blood. To rule out contamination, replicate twin experiments were performed at different times with different library preparation protocols.

On this clonotype: Its specific antigen is unknown. Base qualities are not provided; no much larger clone lies one nucleotide away.

Every donor in the study was a healthy Caucasian. Using Miltenyi CD45RO+ enrichment and human naive T-cell isolation kits, memory (CD45RO+) and naive T cells were isolated from PBMC. Taken from cysteine to phenylalanine, the CDR3 has 16 residues. Here the CDR3 DNA is all that survives: 48 bases in frame from base 1. The germline V and J ends show losses of 5 bases and 2 bases respectively, and no gene match explains 11 bases of the junction. Reading the germline V gene (reference sequence) gives CDR1 SEHNR and CDR2 FQNEAQ. Library generation was performed with 5' RACE. Sequenced using an Illumina HiSeq 2000. A universal primer binding site was added through template switching, and the final cDNA carried a unique molecular identifier so that TCR cDNA molecules could be counted accurately. First-strand cDNA for TCR alpha and beta chains was synthesized from specific primers in the conserved constant-segment region. To control for contamination, every cDNA library was double barcoded, receiving both a SMART-Mk sample barcode and Illumina barcodes. TruSeq adapter sequences along with Illumina sample barcodes were introduced in two successive PCR steps. TCR alpha and beta cDNA libraries were sequenced on the Illumina HiSeq platform with custom primers. The study's own analysis went as follows. MiGEC was used to process raw reads and extract unique molecular identifiers, and MiXCR was used to find CDR3 positions. For each individual, recombination models were inferred using an EM algorithm with the repgenHMM and IGoR tools. Shared clonotype analysis was performed with the tcR package in R, normalizing sharing by the product of cloneset sizes. Out-of-frame nonproductive sequences were analyzed to study raw recombination free of thymic and clonal selection effects. TCRdb reprocessed the public reads (quality trimming at Q25 with fastp, clone calling with MiXCR) and kept in-frame beta chains. CDR3 protein duplicates are merged, each entry listing the most common genes and DNA. These V and J calls originate from TCRdb's pipeline instead of the authors' own analysis. The sample table records about 240,000 distinct CDR3 sequences; about 11% of these occur just once. Of the sample, 10% falls within the top ten clones.

What the authors observed across the whole study: Excess twin sharing in beta out-of-frame sequences was weaker because fewer shared sequences lowered the signal-to-noise ratio. Compared with coincidental sharing between unrelated individuals, out-of-frame TCR alpha sequences shared between twins showed an excess of sequences with low generation probability. Zero-insertion analyses could be partly confounded by invariant T cells such as MAIT and iNKT, though diverse VJ usage argued against such confounding for most clonotypes. Fewer insertions were carried by abundant cord blood beta clonotypes, a similar but weaker trend appeared in young adult naive repertoires, and no such trend appeared in memory repertoires. In monozygotic twins, out-of-frame TCR alpha sharing was systematically underestimated by recombination models, although the models agreed with sharing between unrelated individuals. Because the same donors could not be followed over many years, conclusions were based on cross-sectional statistical analysis.

The sample comprised memory T cells sorted from blood. The meaning of the sample's cell subset or site label: CD45RO+ enriched T cells. This clonotype was sampled from a man in his forties or fifties in good health. The chain couples TRBV7-9 to TRBJ1-2, and 7 junctional nucleotides match TRBD1. The DNA is TGTGCCAGCAGCCAAGGGGGCACACAGGCGAACTATGGCTACACCTTC. This codes for CASSQGGTQANYGYTF.